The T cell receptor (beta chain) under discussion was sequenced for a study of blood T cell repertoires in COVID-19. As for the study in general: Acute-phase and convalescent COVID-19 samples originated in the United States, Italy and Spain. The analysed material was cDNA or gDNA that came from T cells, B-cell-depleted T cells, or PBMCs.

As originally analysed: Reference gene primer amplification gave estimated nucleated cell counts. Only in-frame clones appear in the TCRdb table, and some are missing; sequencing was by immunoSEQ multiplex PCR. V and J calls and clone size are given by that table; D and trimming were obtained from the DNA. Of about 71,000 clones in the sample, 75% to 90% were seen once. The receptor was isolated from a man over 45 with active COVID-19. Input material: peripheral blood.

The CDR3 loop reads CASSGPQETQYF. As DNA, the CDR3 is TGTGCCAGCAGCGGGCCACAAGAGACCCAGTACTTC. The chain uses TRBV9 and TRBJ2-5; D uncertain. Trimming took off 3 bases at V and 2 bases at J, with 5 bases between the two ends. CDR1 is SGDLS, CDR2 YYNGEE, per germline. The CDR3 length is 12 residues.